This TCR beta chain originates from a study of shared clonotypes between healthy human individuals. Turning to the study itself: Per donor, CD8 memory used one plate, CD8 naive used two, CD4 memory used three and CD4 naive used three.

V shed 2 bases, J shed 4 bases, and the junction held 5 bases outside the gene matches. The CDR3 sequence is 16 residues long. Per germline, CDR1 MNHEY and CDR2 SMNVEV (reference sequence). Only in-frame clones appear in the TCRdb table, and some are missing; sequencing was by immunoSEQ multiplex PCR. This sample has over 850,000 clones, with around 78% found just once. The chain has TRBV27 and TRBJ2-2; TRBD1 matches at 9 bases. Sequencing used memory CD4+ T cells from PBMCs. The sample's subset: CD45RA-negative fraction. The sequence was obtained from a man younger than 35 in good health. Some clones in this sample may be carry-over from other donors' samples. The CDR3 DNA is TGTGCCAGCAGTTTAACCGGGACAGGGACCACCGGGGAGCTGTTTTTT. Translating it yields CASSLTGTGTTGELFF.